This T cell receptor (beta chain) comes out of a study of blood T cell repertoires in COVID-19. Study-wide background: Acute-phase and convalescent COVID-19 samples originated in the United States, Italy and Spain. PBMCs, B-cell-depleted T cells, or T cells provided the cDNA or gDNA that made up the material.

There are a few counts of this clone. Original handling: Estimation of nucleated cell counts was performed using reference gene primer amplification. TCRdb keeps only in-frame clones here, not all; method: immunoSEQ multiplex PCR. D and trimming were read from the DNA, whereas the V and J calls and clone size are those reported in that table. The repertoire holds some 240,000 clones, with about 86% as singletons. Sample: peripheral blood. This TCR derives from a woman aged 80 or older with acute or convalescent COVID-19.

CDR3 in DNA: TGTGCCAGCAGCCAAGTCCGACTCTATGGCTACACCTTC. Encoded protein: CASSQVRLYGYTF. This chain links TRBV14 with TRBJ1-2; D call uncertain. Germline V lookup: CDR1 SGHDN, CDR2 FVKESK. Deletions cut 1 base from V and 4 bases from J, with 7 bases between. This CDR3 has 13 amino acids.